This is a list of T cell receptor beta chains from one sample in a study of CD8 T cells in ankylosing spondylitis. TCRdb analysed the 5' RACE reads with MiXCR anew, one entry per CDR3 protein. Here the sample spans tens of thousands of distinct CDR3 sequences, just over 2.5% being singletons. Specimen: blood, either unsorted or a sorted T cell fraction (not recorded which). Every receptor here comes from a female donor with ankylosing spondylitis or in good health (not recorded which). Both conserved end residues are part of each CDR3. D genes are given only for firm matches. Sizes are listed as once, few, many or a size class.

size: many; J: TRBJ1-1; D: TRBD1; V: TRBV9; DNA: TGTGCCAGCAGCGTAGAGGGGACAGGGAAGAGGACTGAAGCTTTCTTT; CDR3: CASSVEGTGKRTEAFF
size: many; J: TRBJ2-5; D: NA; V: TRBV27; DNA: TGTGCCAGCAGTTACACAGAGACCCAGTACTTC; CDR3: CASSYTETQYF
size: many; J: TRBJ1-5; D: NA; V: TRBV9; DNA: TGTGCCAGCTCTCCTGGGAGGGGCAATCAGCCCCAGCATTTT; CDR3: CASSPGRGNQPQHF
size: many; J: TRBJ2-1; D: TRBD2; V: TRBV9; DNA: TGTGCCAGCGAGACTAGCGGGGGATTCGGTGAGCAGTTCTTC; CDR3: CASETSGGFGEQFF
size: many; J: TRBJ2-5; D: NA; V: TRBV9; DNA: TGTGCCAGCAGTACACAGGGTGGTGTGGAGACCCAGTACTTC; CDR3: CASSTQGGVETQYF
size: many; J: TRBJ2-6; D: NA; V: TRBV9; DNA: TGTGCCAGCAGCCCGGACAGCTCTGGGGCCAACGTCCTGACTTTC; CDR3: CASSPDSSGANVLTF
size: many; J: TRBJ2-1; D: NA; V: TRBV9; DNA: TGTGCCAGCAGCGTAATCTGGGGATCGGTGAACGGTGAGCAGTTCTTC; CDR3: CASSVIWGSVNGEQFF
size: many; J: TRBJ2-1; D: TRBD2; V: TRBV9; DNA: TGTGCCAGCAGCGTAGTAGATCGGTCTAGCGGGAAGTACAATGAGCAGTTCTTC; CDR3: CASSVVDRSSGKYNEQFF
size: many; J: TRBJ2-2; D: NA; V: TRBV9; DNA: TGTGCCAGCAGCGTAGTTCCTTTTGGCACCGGGGAGCTGTTTTTT; CDR3: CASSVVPFGTGELFF
size: many; J: TRBJ1-2; D: TRBD1; V: TRBV9; DNA: TGTGCCAGCAGCCTTCCCACAGGGGACTATGGCTACACCTTC; CDR3: CASSLPTGDYGYTF
size: many; J: TRBJ1-5; D: TRBD1; V: TRBV9; DNA: TGTGCCAGCAGTCAGGGGGGGAGCTTCAATCAGCCCCAGCATTTT; CDR3: CASSQGGSFNQPQHF
size: many; J: TRBJ1-1; D: NA; V: TRBV9; DNA: TGTGCCAGCAGCTCAGGGGTGGGGGGGGCCGCTCAAGCTTTCTTT; CDR3: CASSSGVGGAAQAFF
size: many; J: TRBJ1-6; D: TRBD1; V: TRBV9; DNA: TGTGCCAGCAGCGTAGCCAACAGGACAGGGGGTTCTTCAAATTCACCCCTCCACTTT; CDR3: CASSVANRTGGSSNSPLHF
size: many; J: TRBJ2-3; D: NA; V: TRBV9; DNA: TGTGCCAGCAGCGTGCCATCCCTGGGTACGCAGTATTTT; CDR3: CASSVPSLGTQYF
size: medium-sized; J: TRBJ1-3; D: NA; V: TRBV9; DNA: TGTGCCAGCAGTGTTTCAGGGAGCTCGGGAAACACCATATATTTT; CDR3: CASSVSGSSGNTIYF
size: many; J: TRBJ2-5; D: NA; V: TRBV9; DNA: TGTGCCAGCAGCGTACTGCCGGGAATGGAGACCCAGTACTTC; CDR3: CASSVLPGMETQYF
size: many; J: TRBJ2-1; D: TRBD2; V: TRBV9; DNA: TGTGCCAGCGGGGGGGAGACGCCTTTAAATGAGCAGTTCTTC; CDR3: CASGGETPLNEQFF
size: many; J: TRBJ2-7; D: NA; V: TRBV9; DNA: TGTGCCAGCAGCGTAGGAGCAGGGACCGAGCAGTACTTC; CDR3: CASSVGAGTEQYF